These 23 T cell receptor beta chains came from one sample sequenced in a study of cytomegalovirus exposure and HLA in healthy donors. PCR employed 60 Vbeta and 13 Jbeta primers. TCRdb keeps only in-frame clones here, not all; method: immunoSEQ multiplex PCR. The table shows 150,000 to 200,000 clones, with 70% to 90% occurring only once. Sequencing was performed on PBMCs. The receptors shown here come from a man aged 18 to 29 in good health and CMV-seropositive.

This chain uses TRBV14 with TRBJ1-2; D is perhaps TRBD1 (5 bases). CDR1 and CDR2 (germline): SGHDN, FVKESK. Deletions cut 5 bases from V and 8 bases from J, with 15 bases between. The CDR3 contains 13 residues. The CDR3: CASSGQGLRGYTF. The CDR3 nucleotides are TGTGCCAGCAGCGGGCAGGGCCTCCGGGGCTACACCTTC.

This chain joins TRBV9 and TRBJ2-1; 8 bases match TRBD2. In germline, CDR1 is SGDLS, CDR2 YYNGEE. J gave up 4 bases and V 4 bases, and 13 bases lay outside the gene matches. The CDR3 is made up of 17 amino acids. CDR3 bases: TGTGCCAGCAGCCCAATTAGCCGGGGGGGCTTTTACAATGAGCAGTTCTTC. Translation gives CASSPISRGGFYNEQFF.

The V and J genes are TRBV5-6 and TRBJ2-1, with no clear D. This CDR3 spans 15 amino acids. Germline V lookup: CDR1 SGHDT, CDR2 YYEEEE. V lost 0 bases to trimming and J lost 2 bases, with 9 bases between them. In nucleotides, the CDR3 is TGTGCCAGCAGCTTGGTGACATTACCCTACAATGAGCAGTTCTTC. As protein: CASSLVTLPYNEQFF.

This clone was seen a handful of times. J is TRBJ2-6 and V is TRBV5-1, with TRBD1 as a possible D gene (6 bases). The CDR3 is made up of 16 amino acids. Trimming took off 3 bases at V and 0 bases at J, with 10 bases between the two ends. Germline-derived CDR1 and CDR2 are SGHRS and YFSETQ. DNA of the CDR3: TGCGCCAGCAGCTCCACAGGGTTCTCTGGGGCCAACGTCCTGACTTTC. Protein sequence: CASSSTGFSGANVLTF.

This chain links TRBV5-1 with TRBJ2-3; TRBD1 might be the D (6 bases). Germline assignment: CDR1 SGHRS and CDR2 YFSETQ. The germline V and J ends were trimmed by 0 bases and 3 bases, with 17 bases remaining between them. The CDR3 has 17 residues. The CDR3 is CASSLEARGRSTDTQYF. The DNA of the CDR3 is TGCGCCAGCAGCTTGGAGGCCAGGGGTCGAAGTACAGATACGCAGTATTTT. The complete variable domain, with remaining parts taken from reference TRBV5-1 and TRBJ2-3, reads KAGVTQTPRYLIKTRGQQVTLSCSPISGHRSVSWYQQTPGQGLQFLFEYFSETQRNKGNFPGRFSGRQFSNSRSEMNVSTLELGDSALYLCASSLEARGRSTDTQYFGPGTRLTVL.

The chain links TRBV4-3 to TRBJ1-2, with unresolved D. Germline V gene data show CDR1 as LGHNA and CDR2 as YSLEER. The length of the CDR3 is 13 residues. The ends were cut back, 3 bases at V and 6 bases at J, with 11 bases in the middle. The CDR3 DNA reads TGCGCCAGCAGCCAGATCGTTCGGGATGGCTACACCTTC. Its protein product is CASSQIVRDGYTF.

The V gene is TRBV12-5, the J gene TRBJ2-5; 8 nucleotides match TRBD2. The V segment lost 2 bases and the J segment 9 bases; nucleotides outside the gene matches: 5. The CDR3 has 13 residues. Looked up from germline, CDR1 is LGHNT and CDR2 is FRNRAP. CDR3 residues: CASGLKVRGAQYF. In nucleotides, the CDR3 is TGTGCTAGTGGTTTGAAGGTGCGGGGGGCCCAGTACTTC.

The CDR3 sequence: CASRTSGGVAYNEQFF. In DNA form, the CDR3 reads TGTGCCAGCAGGACTAGCGGGGGGGTGGCCTACAATGAGCAGTTCTTC. This sequence joins TRBV21-1 and TRBJ2-1; the D call in the table, TRBD2, was not verified against the DNA. TRBV21-1 constitutes a pseudogene. The CDR3 totals 16 residues.

The chain has TRBV11-2 and TRBJ1-4; TRBD1 agrees at 10 bases. The CDR3 extends over 15 amino acids. CDR1 is SGHAT, CDR2 FQNNGV, per germline. The V segment lost 1 base and the J segment 7 bases; nucleotides outside the gene matches: 3. The CDR3 nucleotides read TGTGCCAGCAGCTTAGGGACAGGGGGTTTTGAAAAACTGTTTTTT. Encoded protein: CASSLGTGGFEKLFF. Full variable domain (remainder filled in from reference TRBV11-2 and TRBJ1-4): EAGVAQSPRYKIIEKRQSVAFWCNPISGHATLYWYQQILGQGPKLLIQFQNNGVVDDSQLPKDRFSAERLKGVDSTLKIQPAKLEDSAVYLCASSLGTGGFEKLFFGSGTQLSVL.

The chain uses TRBV29-1 and TRBJ1-5; a possible D gene is TRBD1 (5 bases). Germline lookup yields CDR1 SQVTM and CDR2 ANQGSEA. The CDR3 has 15 amino acids. V lost 8 bases and J 0 bases, leaving 17 bases between the germline ends. The CDR3 DNA sequence: TGCAGCCAGAAGGGACTACCTTATAGCAATCAGCCCCAGCATTTT. It yields the protein CSQKGLPYSNQPQHF.

This rearrangement joins TRBV28 to TRBJ1-1; D not resolved. The V gene's germline CDR1 is MDHEN and CDR2 SYDVKM. The CDR3 length is 14 residues. The ends were cut back, 7 bases at V and 4 bases at J, with 16 bases in the middle. CDR3 DNA sequence: TGTGCCAGCAATACCGGGGAAGCAATCACTGAAGCTTTCTTT. Protein sequence: CASNTGEAITEAFF.

The gene calls are TRBV28 and TRBJ1-2; maybe TRBD1 (5 bases). CDR1 and CDR2 (germline): MDHEN, SYDVKM. V dropped 4 bases and J dropped 3 bases, with 15 bases sitting between them. The CDR3 loop spans 15 amino acids. CDR3 DNA sequence: TGTGCCAGCAGTTCCGTCAGCAGGGTTGACTATGGCTACACCTTC. Amino acids: CASSSVSRVDYGYTF.

This chain connects TRBV5-4 to TRBJ1-1, with 10 bases lining up with TRBD1. The CDR3 has 16 amino acids. CDR1 is SGHNT and CDR2 is YYREEE in the germline V gene (reference sequence). Germline trimming cut 5 bases from V and 1 base from J; bases unmatched to any gene: 8. The chain's CDR3 is CASSSDRGLGNTEAFF. As DNA, the CDR3 is TGTGCCAGCAGTTCTGACAGGGGGCTAGGGAACACTGAAGCTTTCTTT.

This chain connects TRBV6-1 to TRBJ2-3; 9 bases are shared with TRBD2. CDR3 length equals 16 residues. Germline V lookup: CDR1 MNHNS, CDR2 SASEGT. J was trimmed by 1 base and V by 1 base; bases with no gene match: 3. CDR3 bases: TGTGCCAGCAGTGAAGTAAGCGGGGGGCGCACAGATACGCAGTATTTT. Translation gives CASSEVSGGRTDTQYF.

This rearrangement joins TRBV6-6 to TRBJ2-1; 8 nucleotides line up with TRBD1. This CDR3 contains 15 residues. V trimming: 1 base; J trimming: 8 bases; junction bases outside the gene matches: 7. Per germline, CDR1 MNHNY and CDR2 SVGAGI (reference sequence). The CDR3 nucleotides read TGTGCCAGCAGTTACTACACAGGGGGGACCGATGAGCAGTTCTTC. Translation gives CASSYYTGGTDEQFF.

The rearrangement links TRBV7-2 to TRBJ2-1; the match to TRBD1 covers 9 bases. J gave up 8 bases and V 5 bases, and 13 bases lay outside the gene matches. The CDR3 spans 16 residues. Germline-derived CDR1 and CDR2 are SGHTA and FQGNSA. In DNA, the CDR3 is TGTGCCAGCAGCCCACCCGGGACAGGGATGAGAGATGAGCAGTTCTTC. Encoded protein: CASSPPGTGMRDEQFF. Using reference TRBV7-2 and TRBJ2-1 for the parts outside the CDR3, the full variable domain is GAGVSQSPSNKVTEKGKDVELRCDPISGHTALYWYRQSLGQGLEFLIYFQGNSAPDKSGLPSDRFSAERTGGSVSTLTIQRTQQEDSAVYLCASSPPGTGMRDEQFFGPGTRLTVL.

This clone was seen more than once but under ten times. The V call is TRBV4-1, the J call TRBJ1-1; D unclear. The CDR3 has 14 amino acids. CDR1 is MGHRA, CDR2 YSYEKL, per germline. V lost 1 base and J 6 bases, leaving 12 bases between the germline ends. The CDR3 bases are TGCGCCAGCAGCCAAGGAGCTACCCGCCCTGAAGCTTTCTTT. It translates to CASSQGATRPEAFF.

This chain joins TRBV14 and TRBJ1-5; 9 positions agree with TRBD1. CDR3 length equals 15 residues. In germline, CDR1 is SGHDN, CDR2 FVKESK. Trimming at V came to 1 base and at J to 5 bases, leaving 3 bases not matched to a gene. The CDR3 sequence is CASSQGDRGDQPQHF. CDR3 DNA: TGTGCCAGCAGCCAAGGTGACAGGGGGGATCAGCCCCAGCATTTT.

The chain couples TRBV27 to TRBJ1-1; possibly TRBD1 for D (5 bases). The CDR3 has 18 residues. The V gene lost 7 bases and the J gene lost 1 base, with 25 bases spanning the gap. Germline V lookup: CDR1 MNHEY, CDR2 SMNVEV (reference sequence). The CDR3 is CASTPFAGRDGENTEAFF. CDR3 DNA sequence: TGTGCCAGCACTCCTTTCGCGGGGCGTGATGGGGAGAACACTGAAGCTTTCTTT.

The V gene is TRBV28, the J gene TRBJ2-7; a possible D gene is TRBD2 (5 bases). Deletions cut 3 bases from V and 3 bases from J, with 9 bases between. The CDR3 runs to 13 residues. Germline V gene lookup returns CDR1 MDHEN and CDR2 SYDVKM. CDR3 sequence (DNA): TGTGCCAGCAGTTTTCTAGGGAGCTACGAGCAGTACTTC. Translation: CASSFLGSYEQYF.

V usage is TRBV7-7 and J usage is TRBJ2-5; 10 bases match TRBD2. The V and J ends lost 2 bases and 1 base, in that order; junction bases with no gene match: 1. This CDR3 contains 15 residues. Germline V gene data show CDR1 as SSHAT and CDR2 as FNYEAQ (reference sequence). The CDR3 sequence: CASSLLAGAQETQYF. The CDR3 nucleotides read TGTGCCAGCAGCTTACTAGCGGGGGCCCAAGAGACCCAGTACTTC.

The V gene is TRBV6-4, the J gene TRBJ1-6, with a tentative D call TRBD1 (5 bases). Germline V CDR1 and CDR2: MRHNA, SNTAGT. CDR3 length: 12 amino acids. V was cut by 7 bases and J by 9 bases, with 10 bases left in between. The CDR3 is CASTGWGSPLHF. The DNA for the CDR3 is TGTGCCAGCACAGGGTGGGGTTCACCCCTCCACTTT.

The J gene is TRBJ2-7, the V gene TRBV19; 7 bases fit TRBD1. Germline CDR1 and CDR2: LNHDA and SQIVND (reference sequence). Unmatched junction bases numbered 12, after V lost 10 bases and J lost 3 bases. The CDR3 spans 14 residues. The CDR3: CATADRAEYYEQYF. The CDR3 DNA is TGTGCCACCGCAGACAGGGCGGAGTACTACGAGCAGTACTTC.